Detailed here is one TCR beta chain. The germline gives CDR1 LGHNA, CDR2 YSLEER. V lost 0 bases to trimming and J lost 3 bases, with 9 bases between them. The CDR3 length is 14 residues. This specimen comes from a study of shared clonotypes between healthy human individuals. Using immunoSEQ multiplex PCR, the repertoire was profiled, and TCRdb retains in-frame clones only, with some absent. The sample contains about 2 million clones, over 85% of which appear only once. The clonotype was recovered from a man between 18 and 29 years old in good health. Sample: naive CD4+ T cells sorted from blood. Subset described: CD45RA+ positively selected. The chain carries TRBV4-3 and TRBJ2-7; tentatively, D is TRBD2 (5 bases). CDR3: CASSQEGRDYEQYF. DNA for the CDR3: TGCGCCAGCAGCCAAGAGGGCCGGGACTACGAGCAGTACTTC.